This TCR beta chain originates from a study of spatial heterogeneity in lung cancer. TCRdb itself ran the 5' RACE reads through MiXCR, one entry per CDR3 protein. In the table there are tens of thousands of distinct CDR3 sequences, approximately 10% of which are singletons. This clonotype was observed a handful of times. Specified time point: blood at routine non-recurrence follow-up after resection. Trimming left V 7 bases short and J 2 bases short, with 17 bases between. In germline, CDR1 is MNHNS, CDR2 SASEGT. The CDR3 spans 15 residues. The V call is TRBV6-1, the J call TRBJ1-2; D gene ambiguous. The sample here was PBMCs, taken at follow-up. The source is a male donor with early-stage non-small cell lung cancer. CDR3 DNA sequence: TGTGCCAGCATCATATCTGGACTGAACAACTATGGCTACACCTTC. The encoded protein is CASIISGLNNYGYTF.